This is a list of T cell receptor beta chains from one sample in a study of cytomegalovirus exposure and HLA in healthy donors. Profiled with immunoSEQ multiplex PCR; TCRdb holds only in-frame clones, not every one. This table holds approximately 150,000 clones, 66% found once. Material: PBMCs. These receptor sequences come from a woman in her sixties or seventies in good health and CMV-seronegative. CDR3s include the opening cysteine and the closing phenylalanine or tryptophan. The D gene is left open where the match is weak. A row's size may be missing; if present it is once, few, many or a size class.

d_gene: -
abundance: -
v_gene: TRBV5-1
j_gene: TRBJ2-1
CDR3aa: CASSLSAVNEQFF
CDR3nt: TGCGCCAGCAGCTTGTCTGCGGTAAATGAGCAGTTCTTC

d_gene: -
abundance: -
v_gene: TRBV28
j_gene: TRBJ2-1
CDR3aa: CATLDRYNEQFF
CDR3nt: TGTGCCACCCTAGACAGATACAATGAGCAGTTCTTC

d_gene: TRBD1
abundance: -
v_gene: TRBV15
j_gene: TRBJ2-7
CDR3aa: CATSRAQTGGSDEQYF
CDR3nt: TGTGCCACCAGCAGAGCCCAGACAGGGGGTTCTGACGAGCAGTACTTC

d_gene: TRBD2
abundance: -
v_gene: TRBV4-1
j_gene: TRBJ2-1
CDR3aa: CASSQDGLGASGGANEQFF
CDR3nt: TGCGCCAGCAGCCAAGATGGTCTTGGGGCTAGCGGGGGGGCAAATGAGCAGTTCTTC

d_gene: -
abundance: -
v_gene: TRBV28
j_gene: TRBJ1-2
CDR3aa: CASSPEGWEGYTF
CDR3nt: TGTGCCAGCAGTCCGGAGGGCTGGGAGGGCTACACCTTC

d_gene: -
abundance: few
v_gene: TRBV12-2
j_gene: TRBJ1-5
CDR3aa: CASRLVPRETRDQPQHF
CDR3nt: TGTGCAAGTCGCTTAGTGCCTCGGGAGACTCGGGATCAGCCCCAGCATTTT

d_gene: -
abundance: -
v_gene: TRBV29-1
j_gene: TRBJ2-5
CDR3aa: CSVDRAGQGETQYF
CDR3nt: TGCAGCGTTGATCGGGCTGGGCAGGGGGAGACCCAGTACTTC

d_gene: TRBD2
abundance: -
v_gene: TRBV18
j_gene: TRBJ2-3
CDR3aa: CASSPLVPGGPRGTDTQYF
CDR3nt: TGTGCCAGCTCACCATTAGTTCCGGGAGGGCCGCGGGGCACAGATACGCAGTATTTT

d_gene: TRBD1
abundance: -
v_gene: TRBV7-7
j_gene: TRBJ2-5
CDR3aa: CASSRDRGEETQYF
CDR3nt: TGTGCCAGCAGCCGGGACAGGGGTGAAGAGACCCAGTACTTC

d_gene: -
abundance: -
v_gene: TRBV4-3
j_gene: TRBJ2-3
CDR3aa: CASSQGRLERADTQYF
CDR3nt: TGCGCCAGCAGCCAAGGAAGACTAGAAAGGGCAGATACGCAGTATTTT

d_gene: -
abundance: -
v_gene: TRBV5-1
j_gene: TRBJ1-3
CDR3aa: CASSLVASGNTIYF
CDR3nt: TGCGCCAGCAGCTTGGTGGCATCAGGAAACACCATATATTTT

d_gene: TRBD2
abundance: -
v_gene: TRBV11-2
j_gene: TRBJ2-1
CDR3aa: CASSPPSSGGVNEQFF
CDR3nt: TGTGCCAGCAGCCCACCGTCTAGCGGGGGGGTTAATGAGCAGTTCTTC

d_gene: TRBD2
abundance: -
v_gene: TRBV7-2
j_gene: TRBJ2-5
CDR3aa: CASSPRMGLAWTQYF
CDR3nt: TGTGCCAGCAGCCCGCGGATGGGACTAGCGTGGACCCAGTACTTC

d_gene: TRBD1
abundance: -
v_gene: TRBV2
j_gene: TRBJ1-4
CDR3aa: CASSWTGLNEKLFF
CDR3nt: TGTGCCAGCTCTTGGACAGGACTTAATGAAAAACTGTTTTTT

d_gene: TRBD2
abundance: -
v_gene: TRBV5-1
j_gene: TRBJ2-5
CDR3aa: CASSLGGGGGSQETQYF
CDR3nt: TGCGCCAGCAGCCTCGGGGGGGGCGGGGGAAGCCAAGAGACCCAGTACTTC

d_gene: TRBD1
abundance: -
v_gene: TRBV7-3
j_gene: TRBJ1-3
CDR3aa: CASSSGTGITGNTIYF
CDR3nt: TGTGCCAGCAGCTCTGGGACAGGGATAACTGGAAACACCATATATTTT

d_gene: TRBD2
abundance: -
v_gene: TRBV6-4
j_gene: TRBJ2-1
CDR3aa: CASRTPPGTRCNEQFF
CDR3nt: TGTGCCAGCAGGACTCCTCCCGGGACTAGGTGTAATGAGCAGTTCTTC

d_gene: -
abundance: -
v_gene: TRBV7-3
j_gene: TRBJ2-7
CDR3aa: CASSLQTAYEQYF
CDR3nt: TGTGCCAGCAGCTTACAGACAGCCTACGAGCAGTACTTC

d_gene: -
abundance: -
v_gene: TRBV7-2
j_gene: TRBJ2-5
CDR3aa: CASSPIAAPEETQYF
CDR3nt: TGTGCCAGCAGCCCCATAGCGGCTCCGGAGGAGACCCAGTACTTC

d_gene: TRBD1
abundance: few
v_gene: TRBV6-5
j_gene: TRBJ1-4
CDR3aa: CASRTGGEKLFF
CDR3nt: TGTGCCAGCCGGACAGGGGGTGAGAAACTGTTTTTT

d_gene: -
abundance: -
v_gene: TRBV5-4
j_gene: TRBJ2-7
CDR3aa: CASRPPGQYEQYF
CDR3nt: TGTGCCAGCCGCCCCCCGGGACAATACGAGCAGTACTTC

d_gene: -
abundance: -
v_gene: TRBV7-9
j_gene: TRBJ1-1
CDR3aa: CASSSMATGRPEAFF
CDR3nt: TGTGCCAGCAGCTCTATGGCTACAGGGAGACCTGAAGCTTTCTTT

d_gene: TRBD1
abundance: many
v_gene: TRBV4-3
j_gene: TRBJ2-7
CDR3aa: CASSLSPGQGAYEQYF
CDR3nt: TGCGCCAGCAGCCTATCACCGGGACAGGGGGCTTACGAGCAGTACTTC

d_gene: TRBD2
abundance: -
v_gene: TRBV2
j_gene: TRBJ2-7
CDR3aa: CASSEILAGYEQYF
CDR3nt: TGTGCCAGCAGTGAAATCCTAGCGGGCTACGAGCAGTACTTC

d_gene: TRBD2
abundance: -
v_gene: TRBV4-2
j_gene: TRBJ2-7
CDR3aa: CASSQDSGGGYEQYF
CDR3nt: TGTGCCAGCAGCCAAGATTCGGGGGGTGGTTACGAGCAGTACTTC

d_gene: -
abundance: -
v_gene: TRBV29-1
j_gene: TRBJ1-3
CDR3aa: CSVSRGSGNTIYF
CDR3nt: TGCAGCGTCTCCAGGGGTTCTGGAAACACCATATATTTT